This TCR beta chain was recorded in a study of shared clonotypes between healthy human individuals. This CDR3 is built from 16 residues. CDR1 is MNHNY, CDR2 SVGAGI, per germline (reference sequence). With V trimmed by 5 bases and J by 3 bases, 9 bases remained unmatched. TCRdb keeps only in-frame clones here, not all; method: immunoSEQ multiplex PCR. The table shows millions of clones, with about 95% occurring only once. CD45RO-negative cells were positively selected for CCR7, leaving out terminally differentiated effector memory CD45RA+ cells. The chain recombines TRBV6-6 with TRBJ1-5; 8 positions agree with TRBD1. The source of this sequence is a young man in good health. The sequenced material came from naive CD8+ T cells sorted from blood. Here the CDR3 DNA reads TGTGCCAGCAGTCCCCCGGACAGGGTCGCCAATCAGCCCCAGCATTTT. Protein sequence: CASSPPDRVANQPQHF.